This entry lists 4 T cell receptor beta chains sequenced from one sample in a study of CD8+ T cells in alopecia areata. RNA was extracted and reverse transcribed into cDNA as the sequencing template. This table comes from immunoSEQ multiplex PCR, and its TCRdb copy is limited to in-frame clones, with some not included. The sample shows approximately 300,000 clones, 58% of them seen only once. Sample treatment: oral pan-JAK inhibitor, 5-10 mg twice daily. The specimen was CD4+ T cells sorted from blood, collected at week 24, from a patient treated with tofacitinib. The receptors were gathered from a human donor with alopecia areata.

The chain recombines TRBV5-1 with TRBJ2-3, with D possibly being TRBD1 (6 bases). CDR3 length: 15 residues. CDR1 is SGHRS and CDR2 is YFSETQ in the germline V gene. Trimming left V 4 bases short and J 6 bases short, with 18 bases between. CDR3 protein: CASSPTGKPTDTQYF. The CDR3 DNA is TGCGCCAGCAGCCCAACAGGGAAACCCACCGATACGCAGTATTTT.

The V and J genes are TRBV6-1 and TRBJ1-1; D is possibly TRBD1 (5 bases). Germline assignment: CDR1 MNHNS and CDR2 SASEGT. V dropped 8 bases and J dropped 6 bases, with 19 bases sitting between them. This CDR3 has 14 amino acids. CDR3 region: CASRLGQTLAEAFF. The CDR3 coding sequence is TGTGCCAGCCGACTAGGACAAACGTTGGCTGAAGCTTTCTTT.

J is TRBJ2-7 and V is TRBV2; D is unclear. The CDR3 consists of 11 residues. V lost 4 bases to trimming and J lost 6 bases, with 7 bases between them. Germline V lookup: CDR1 SNHLY, CDR2 FYNNEI. The CDR3 coding sequence is TGTGCCAGCAGTGGGGTATTCGAGCAGTACTTC. It specifies CASSGVFEQYF.

This clone appeared a few times. The chain carries TRBV15 and TRBJ2-6; 9 positions agree with TRBD1. The junction had 0 bases not matched to a gene; V was cut back by 1 base and J by 2 bases. Germline CDR1 LNHNV, CDR2 YYDKDF (reference sequence). There are 16 residues in the CDR3. The CDR3 DNA sequence: TGTGCCACCAGCAGAGGACAGGGGGCTGGGGCCAACGTCCTGACTTTC. This sequence encodes CATSRGQGAGANVLTF.